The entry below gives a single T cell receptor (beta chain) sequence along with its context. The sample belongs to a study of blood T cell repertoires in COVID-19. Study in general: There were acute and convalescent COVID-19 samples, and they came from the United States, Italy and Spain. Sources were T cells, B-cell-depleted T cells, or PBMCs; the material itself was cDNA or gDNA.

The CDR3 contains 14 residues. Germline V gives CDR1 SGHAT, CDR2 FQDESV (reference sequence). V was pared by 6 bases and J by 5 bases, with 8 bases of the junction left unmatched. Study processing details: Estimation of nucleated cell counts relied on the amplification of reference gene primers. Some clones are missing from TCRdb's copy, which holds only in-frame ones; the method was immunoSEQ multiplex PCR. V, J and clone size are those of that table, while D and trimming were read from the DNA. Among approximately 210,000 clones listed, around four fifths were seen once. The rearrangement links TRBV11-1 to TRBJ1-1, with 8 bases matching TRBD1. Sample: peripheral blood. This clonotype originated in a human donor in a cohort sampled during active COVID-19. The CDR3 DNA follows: TGTGCCAGCAGTCGCGGACAGGGCGGGACTGAAGCTTTCTTT. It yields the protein CASSRGQGGTEAFF. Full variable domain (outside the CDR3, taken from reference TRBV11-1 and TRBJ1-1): EAEVAQSPRYKITEKSQAVAFWCDPISGHATLYWYRQILGQGPELLVQFQDESVVDDSQLPKDRFSAERLKGVDSTLKIQPAELGDSAMYLCASSRGQGGTEAFFGQGTRLTVV.